One and the same sample provided the 24 T cell receptor beta chains below, sequenced in a study of blood T cell repertoires in COVID-19. Only in-frame clones appear in the TCRdb table, and some are missing; sequencing was by immunoSEQ multiplex PCR. The sample yields about 190,000 clones, 82% seen once. Sequences were obtained from PBMCs or T cells enriched from blood (not recorded which). All receptors come from a woman in her sixties or seventies with acute COVID-19.

This clone has just one count. The gene calls are TRBV7-6 and TRBJ1-1; no clear D. Per germline, CDR1 SGHVS and CDR2 FNYEAQ. CDR3 size: 14 residues. Trimming removed 5 bases from V and 5 bases from J, with 15 bases in between. The CDR3 is CASSPSGGSTEAFF. CDR3 DNA: TGTGCCAGCAGCCCCTCTGGAGGGAGTACTGAAGCTTTCTTT.

The chain employs TRBV3-1 (or the pseudogene TRBV3-2) and TRBJ2-3, with 9 bases lining up with TRBD2. The CDR3 runs to 15 residues. Trimming cost V 4 bases and J 2 bases; bases outside gene matches: 4. Germline V gives CDR1 LGHDT, CDR2 YNNKEL (reference sequence). The CDR3 is CASSRGGENTDTQYF. As DNA, the CDR3 is TGTGCCAGCAGCCGCGGGGGGGAGAACACAGATACGCAGTATTTT.

In this sample, this clone turned up a few times. The chain employs TRBV6-5 and TRBJ1-1; 8 nucleotides agree with TRBD1. Germline loops: CDR1 MNHEY, CDR2 SVGAGI. The trim removed 7 bases at V and 3 bases at J, leaving 10 bases unmatched. This CDR3 has 15 residues. CDR3 DNA: TGTGCCAGCAAGTTAGCAGGGGGCGTTGACACTGAAGCTTTCTTT. Its translation: CASKLAGGVDTEAFF.

The chain recombines TRBV19 with TRBJ1-6, with 12 bases lining up with TRBD1. The CDR3 has 14 amino acids. CDR1 and CDR2 (germline): LNHDA, SQIVND (reference sequence). Unmatched junction bases numbered 4, after V lost 6 bases and J lost 10 bases. CDR3 amino acids: CASRTGTGGSPLHF. DNA of the CDR3: TGTGCCAGTAGGACCGGGACAGGGGGCTCACCCCTCCACTTT.

This clone was recorded once. The chain links TRBV9 to TRBJ2-1; 8 bases are a match to TRBD2. Per the germline V gene, CDR1 is SGDLS and CDR2 is YYNGEE. The CDR3 runs to 17 residues. V trimming: 0 bases; J trimming: 0 bases; junction bases outside the gene matches: 5. The chain's CDR3 is CASSVAFSGSSYNEQFF. The DNA for the CDR3 is TGTGCCAGCAGCGTAGCGTTCAGCGGGAGCTCCTACAATGAGCAGTTCTTC.

In nucleotides, the CDR3 is TGTGCCAGTAGTCGGGACACCCAAGAGACCCAGTACTTC. Its protein is CASSRDTQETQYF. The chain recombines TRBV19 with TRBJ2-5, with D possibly TRBD1 on 6 matching bases. V was shortened by 5 bases and J by 1 base, with 8 bases between the two germline ends. The germline V gene encodes CDR1 LNHDA and CDR2 SQIVND (reference sequence). The CDR3 covers 13 residues.

The J gene is TRBJ1-2, the V gene TRBV5-5, with D possibly being TRBD1 (5 bases). V was clipped by 0 bases and J by 4 bases, with 13 bases between them. Per the germline V gene, CDR1 is SGHKS and CDR2 is YYEKEE (reference sequence). The CDR3 totals 15 residues. The CDR3 coding sequence is TGTGCCAGCAGCTTGGAGTCAGGGCCGCTCTATGGCTACACCTTC. Translated: CASSLESGPLYGYTF.

V and J are TRBV7-9 and TRBJ1-2, with no clear D. Germline assignment: CDR1 SEHNR and CDR2 FQNEAQ (reference sequence). This CDR3 region has 15 residues. V was pared by 0 bases and J by 6 bases, with 14 bases between. This chain's CDR3 is CASSLASNPRDGYTF. For the CDR3, the DNA is TGTGCCAGCAGCTTAGCGTCTAACCCTCGGGATGGCTACACCTTC.

CDR3 loop: CASTIGGDQETQYF. The CDR3 DNA sequence: TGTGCCAGCACCATCGGGGGGGACCAAGAGACCCAGTACTTC. V and J are TRBV28 and TRBJ2-5, with TRBD2 matching 8 bases. V was pared by 7 bases and J by 0 bases, with 4 bases of the junction left unmatched. From germline, CDR1 is MDHEN and CDR2 SYDVKM. The CDR3 has 14 residues.

The chain uses TRBV10-2 and TRBJ2-7; TRBD2 aligns across 8 bases. V shed 5 bases, J shed 3 bases, and the junction held 0 bases outside the gene matches. Germline CDR1 reads WSHSY; CDR2 reads SAAADI. CDR3 length equals 12 residues. The CDR3 DNA sequence: TGCGCCAGCAGTAGCGGGAGCTACGAGCAGTACTTC. This encodes CASSSGSYEQYF.

The chain is built from TRBV21-1 and TRBJ1-6; the DNA was not used to check the table's D call, TRBD1. TRBV21-1 is shown as a pseudogene. The CDR3 is 23 amino acids. In DNA form, the CDR3 reads TGTGCCAGCAGCAAATATGGCCCGGGACAGGCGACTAACGTTAGCTCCTATAATTCACCCCTCCACTTT. This translates into CASSKYGPGQATNVSSYNSPLHF.

The chain couples TRBV28 to TRBJ2-1; 8 bases fit TRBD2. The CDR3 is made up of 15 amino acids. The ends lost 6 bases at V and 4 bases at J; junction bases unmatched: 8. Germline V gene sequence: CDR1 MDHEN, CDR2 SYDVKM. In DNA, the CDR3 is TGTGCCAGCAGAGATGGCGGGGGGTCTTACAATGAGCAGTTCTTC. The encoded protein is CASRDGGGSYNEQFF.

This chain uses TRBV3-1 (or the pseudogene TRBV3-2) with TRBJ1-4; D may be TRBD1 (5 bases). V lost 8 bases to trimming and J lost 8 bases, with 24 bases between them. This CDR3 has 16 amino acids. Germline CDR1 LGHDT, CDR2 YNNKEL (reference sequence). The CDR3 loop reads CASRTERGHPREKLFF. CDR3 DNA sequence: TGTGCCAGCCGTACCGAGAGAGGACATCCGAGGGAAAAACTGTTTTTT.

This chain connects TRBV10-3 to TRBJ1-2, with a possible D match to TRBD1 (5 bases). In germline, CDR1 is ENHRY, CDR2 SYGVKD. V lost 7 bases to trimming and J lost 5 bases, with 23 bases between them. This CDR3 has 16 residues. Here the CDR3 reads CAITDGGDGSFYGYTF. The CDR3 DNA reads as TGTGCCATCACCGATGGCGGGGACGGATCTTTTTATGGCTACACCTTC.

The chain uses TRBV2 and TRBJ1-5; the D gene is possibly TRBD1 (6 bases). This CDR3 is built from 17 residues. Germline V gives CDR1 SNHLY, CDR2 FYNNEI. Trimming removed 8 bases at V and 0 bases at J, with 20 bases between. CDR3 residues: CASGRGTAYNSNQPQHF. The CDR3 coding sequence is TGTGCCAGCGGAAGGGGGACGGCGTACAATAGCAATCAGCCCCAGCATTTT.

The V and J genes are TRBV6-5 and TRBJ2-7, with TRBD1 as a possible D gene (5 bases). Trimming shortened V by 2 bases and J by 0 bases, and 8 bases separated the two germline ends. CDR1 and CDR2 from the germline V gene are MNHEY and SVGAGI. The CDR3 sequence is 14 residues long. Written as DNA, the CDR3 is TGTGCCAGCAGTTACGGGGCCAGCTCCTACGAGCAGTACTTC. Protein: CASSYGASSYEQYF.

The V call is TRBV18, the J call TRBJ1-1; 8 bases are shared with TRBD1. Germline CDR1 KGHSH, CDR2 LQKENI. After removal of 2 bases from V and 4 bases from J, the junction contained 6 bases not matched to a gene. The CDR3 contains 15 residues. In nucleotides, the CDR3 is TGTGCCAGCTCACCATCAGACAGGGGAGGCACTGAAGCTTTCTTT. It is translated as CASSPSDRGGTEAFF.

This chain joins TRBV7-9 and TRBJ1-5, with a possible D match to TRBD1 (6 bases). The CDR3 sequence is 15 residues long. CDR1 and CDR2 from the germline V gene are SEHNR and FQNEAQ (reference sequence). Trimming removed 5 bases from V and 5 bases from J, with 16 bases in between. CDR3 loop: CASSVSTTGDQPQHF. The CDR3 region has the DNA TGTGCCAGCAGCGTTAGTACGACAGGTGATCAGCCCCAGCATTTT.

The genes are TRBV18 and TRBJ1-1; 10 nucleotides agree with TRBD1. Looked up from germline, CDR1 is KGHSH and CDR2 is LQKENI. The CDR3 is 17 amino acids. With V trimmed by 6 bases and J by 5 bases, 15 bases remained unmatched. CDR3 DNA: TGTGCCAGCTCCCGTCGCGGGGACAGGGGAGGTGGGACTGAAGCTTTCTTT. It encodes CASSRRGDRGGGTEAFF.

The rearrangement links TRBV11-2 to TRBJ2-7; 7 nucleotides line up with TRBD2. Trimming cost V 7 bases and J 3 bases; bases outside gene matches: 12. The CDR3 spans 15 residues. Germline CDR1 and CDR2: SGHAT and FQNNGV. The CDR3 DNA reads as TGTGCCAGCAACCAGGACTGGGAGGGAGTCTACGAGCAGTACTTC. This encodes CASNQDWEGVYEQYF.

The chain is built from TRBV5-6 and TRBJ1-2, with D unclear. Germline CDR1 SGHDT, CDR2 YYEEEE. V gave up 7 bases and J gave up 5 bases, with 15 bases separating them. CDR3 size: 13 residues. The CDR3 DNA reads TGTGCCAGCTCCTCCGGCTGGAGATATGGCTACACCTTC. The encoded protein is CASSSGWRYGYTF.

The chain joins TRBV7-9 to TRBJ2-1, with TRBD2 matching 8 bases. Germline-derived CDR1 and CDR2 are SEHNR and FQNEAQ (reference sequence). V was pared by 2 bases and J by 0 bases, with 0 bases of the junction left unmatched. This CDR3 has 15 residues. The CDR3 nucleotides are TGTGCCAGCAGCTTAAGCGGGAGCTCCTACAATGAGCAGTTCTTC. This gives the protein CASSLSGSSYNEQFF. The complete variable domain, with remaining parts taken from reference TRBV7-9 and TRBJ2-1, reads DTGVSQNPRHKITKRGQNVTFRCDPISEHNRLYWYRQTLGQGPEFLTYFQNEAQLEKSRLLSDRFSAERPKGSFSTLEIQRTEQGDSAMYLCASSLSGSSYNEQFFGPGTRLTVL.

The chain couples TRBV5-1 to TRBJ2-1; tentative D call: TRBD1 (6 bases). Trimming took 3 bases from V and 5 from J, leaving 12 bases between them. The CDR3 is made up of 14 amino acids. Germline CDR1 reads SGHRS; CDR2 reads YFSETQ. The chain's CDR3 is CASSSLDSDNEQFF. The CDR3, as DNA: TGCGCCAGCAGCTCTTTGGACAGCGACAATGAGCAGTTCTTC.

In this sample, this clone turned up a few times. The chain is built from TRBV18 and TRBJ2-7; 7 nucleotides align to TRBD2. Germline values: CDR1 KGHSH, CDR2 LQKENI. The CDR3 has 14 amino acids. With 5 bases clipped from V and 4 bases from J, the junction kept 8 bases outside the gene matches. CDR3 sequence (DNA): TGTGCCAGCTCATCAGCTTCGGGGGGATACGAGCAGTACGTC. As protein: CASSSASGGYEQYV.